This T cell receptor beta chain was documented in a study of cytomegalovirus exposure and HLA in healthy donors. Regarding the study as a whole: For TCR beta chains, V- and J-gene trimming was later linked to a missense DCLRE1C variant.

Looked up from germline, CDR1 is MNHEY and CDR2 is SVGAGI. Trimming took 7 bases from V and 5 from J; bases not matched to a gene: 13. This CDR3 has 15 amino acids. Concerning this clone: Its antigen remains unidentified.

PCR employed 60 Vbeta and 13 Jbeta primers. Sequencing was performed with immunoSEQ multiplex PCR; in TCRdb, only in-frame clones are kept and a portion is missing. The repertoire shows 100,000 to 150,000 clones; the top ten hold more than 1%. Regarding donors, all were healthy bone marrow donors. The clonotype originates from a man between 18 and 29 years old in good health and CMV-seronegative. The V gene is TRBV6-5, the J gene TRBJ1-1; 7 positions match TRBD1. Specimen: PBMCs. CDR3 nucleotide sequence: TGTGCCAGCAAAAATGTCCGGGGACAGCCGACTGAAGCTTTCTTT. Translating it yields CASKNVRGQPTEAFF.